The 23 T cell receptor beta chains below come from one sample, sequenced in a study of PD-1 and CTLA-4 blockade in melanoma. Repertoires were generated with immunoSEQ multiplex PCR, while TCRdb's copy carries only in-frame clones and drops some. The sample consists of about 21,000 clones, approximately 88% of them appearing once. The sequencing here drew on CD8+ T cells from peripheral blood, taken before anti-PD-1 treatment. These receptors were collected from a human donor with melanoma.

The rearrangement links TRBV30 to TRBJ2-1, with no clear D. Germline CDR1 is GTSNPN and CDR2 is SVGIG (reference sequence). Trimming shortened V by 2 bases and J by 5 bases, and 7 bases separated the two germline ends. The CDR3 has 12 amino acids. The CDR3 DNA is TGTGCCTGGAGTAAGACGGACAATGAGCAGTTCTTC. It translates to CAWSKTDNEQFF.

The J gene is TRBJ1-1, the V gene TRBV5-4, with TRBD1 identical over 7 bases. Trimming at V came to 4 bases and at J to 7 bases, leaving 7 bases not matched to a gene. This CDR3 region has 13 residues. Germline CDR1 is SGHNT and CDR2 is YYREEE (reference sequence). CDR3 sequence: CASSPTGVVEAFF. CDR3 DNA: TGTGCCAGCAGCCCCACAGGGGTGGTTGAAGCTTTCTTT. Together with reference TRBV5-4 and TRBJ1-1, the CDR3 gives the full variable domain: ETGVTQSPTHLIKTRGQQVTLRCSSQSGHNTVSWYQQALGQGPQFIFQYYREEENGRGNFPPRFSGLQFPNYSSELNVNALELDDSALYLCASSPTGVVEAFFGQGTRLTVV.

The CDR3 protein is CASSQEGETQYF. CDR3 coding DNA: TGCGCCAGCAGCCAAGAGGGGGAGACCCAGTACTTC. V gene TRBV4-1 combines with J gene TRBJ2-5, with D unresolved. There are 12 residues in the CDR3. Germline V gene lookup returns CDR1 MGHRA and CDR2 YSYEKL. V was trimmed by 0 bases and J by 5 bases, leaving 4 bases between them.

The chain links TRBV6-4 to TRBJ1-1; TRBD1 matches 7 bases. The CDR3 totals 15 residues. Germline V gene lookup returns CDR1 MRHNA and CDR2 SNTAGT. After removal of 5 bases from V and 3 bases from J, the junction contained 9 bases not matched to a gene. In DNA form, the CDR3 reads TGTGCCAGCAGTTCGACAGGGAATCGAGACACTGAAGCTTTCTTT. This gives the protein CASSSTGNRDTEAFF.

This chain joins TRBV6-2 or TRBV6-3 and TRBJ1-1; D not resolved. Germline assignment: CDR1 MNHEY and CDR2 SVGEGT. The CDR3 extends over 13 amino acids. Trimming took 3 bases from V and 3 from J, leaving 8 bases between them. This chain's CDR3 is CASSYQDYTEAFF. In nucleotides, the CDR3 is TGTGCCAGCAGTTATCAGGACTACACTGAAGCTTTCTTT.

This chain joins TRBV6-5 and TRBJ1-1; possibly TRBD1 for D (5 bases). V dropped 8 bases and J dropped 1 base, with 14 bases sitting between them. Germline V CDR1 and CDR2: MNHEY, SVGAGI. The CDR3 is 14 residues long. The CDR3 sequence: CASWAGWGNTEAFF. The CDR3 region has the DNA TGTGCCAGCTGGGCAGGGTGGGGGAACACTGAAGCTTTCTTT.

The rearrangement joins TRBV4-2 to TRBJ1-5; the match to TRBD1 covers 9 bases. Germline lookup yields CDR1 LGHNA and CDR2 YNFKEQ. The V and J ends lost 6 bases and 7 bases, in that order; junction bases with no gene match: 10. CDR3 length: 15 amino acids. The CDR3 protein is CASSSGTGIGQPQHF. In nucleotides, the CDR3 is TGTGCCAGCAGTTCCGGGACAGGGATAGGGCAGCCCCAGCATTTT.

V gene TRBV7-9 combines with J gene TRBJ1-1; D possibly corresponds to TRBD1 (6 bases). This CDR3 contains 16 residues. Germline lookup yields CDR1 SEHNR and CDR2 FQNEAQ (reference sequence). V lost 4 bases and J 1 base, leaving 16 bases between the germline ends. The CDR3 DNA is TGTGCCAGCAGCTCTATTACAGGGCCCACGAACACTGAAGCTTTCTTT. Translated: CASSSITGPTNTEAFF. Combining the CDR3 with reference TRBV7-9 and TRBJ1-1 gives the whole variable domain DTGVSQNPRHKITKRGQNVTFRCDPISEHNRLYWYRQTLGQGPEFLTYFQNEAQLEKSRLLSDRFSAERPKGSFSTLEIQRTEQGDSAMYLCASSSITGPTNTEAFFGQGTRLTVV.

This clone was seen just once. This chain links TRBV28 with TRBJ1-5; 12 nucleotides line up with TRBD1. V gave up 2 bases and J gave up 2 bases; unmatched junction bases: 1. Germline V gene data show CDR1 as MDHEN and CDR2 as SYDVKM. This CDR3 region has 16 residues. The CDR3 reads CASSLGTGGGNQPQHF. CDR3 DNA: TGTGCCAGCAGTTTAGGGACAGGGGGCGGCAATCAGCCCCAGCATTTT.

This clone was recorded only once. V gene TRBV9 combines with J gene TRBJ2-2, with TRBD2 matching over 8 bases. Trimming at V came to 6 bases and at J to 6 bases, leaving 7 bases not matched to a gene. The CDR3 consists of 14 residues. The germline V gene has CDR1 SGDLS and CDR2 YYNGEE. The CDR3 reads CASNSGGSAGELFF. The CDR3 nucleotides read TGTGCCAGCAACTCGGGGGGGAGCGCCGGGGAGCTGTTTTTT.

The chain links TRBV30 to TRBJ1-2; TRBD1 is a possible D gene (5 bases). The V gene lost 5 bases and the J gene lost 3 bases, with 16 bases spanning the gap. Germline V CDR1 and CDR2: GTSNPN, SVGIG (reference sequence). The CDR3 loop spans 14 amino acids. The CDR3 loop reads CAWAPETADYGYTF. Here the CDR3 DNA reads TGTGCCTGGGCCCCGGAGACAGCAGACTATGGCTACACCTTC.

CDR3 in amino acids: CASRPGGGWDSGANVLTF. CDR3 nucleotide sequence: TGTGCCAGCAGGCCGGGTGGAGGGTGGGACTCTGGGGCCAACGTCCTGACTTTC. The chain uses TRBV5-5 and TRBJ2-6; weak D call: TRBD2 (6 bases). Germline CDR1 reads SGHKS; CDR2 reads YYEKEE (reference sequence). The ends were cut back, 5 bases at V and 0 bases at J, with 18 bases in the middle. The CDR3 spans 18 residues.

The chain joins TRBV5-4 to TRBJ2-7; either TRBD1 or TRBD2 may fit D (5 bases each). Trimming pared 5 bases from V and 3 bases from J, leaving 12 bases between. Looked up from germline, CDR1 is SGHNT and CDR2 is YYREEE (reference sequence). The CDR3 loop spans 13 amino acids. The CDR3 region has the DNA TGTGCCAGCAGGCTGAGGGGCAGCTACGAGCAGTACTTC. Residues: CASRLRGSYEQYF.

This clone appeared once. The rearrangement links TRBV19 to TRBJ2-7; 10 bases line up with TRBD1. The CDR3 spans 15 residues. Trimming at V came to 5 bases and at J to 4 bases, leaving 8 bases not matched to a gene. Germline loops: CDR1 LNHDA, CDR2 SQIVND (reference sequence). The CDR3 loop reads CASSVTGTGVYEQYF. In DNA form, the CDR3 reads TGTGCCAGTAGTGTCACCGGGACAGGGGTTTACGAGCAGTACTTC.

This chain links TRBV6-1 with TRBJ2-3; D may be TRBD2 (5 bases). The CDR3 consists of 13 residues. Germline assignment: CDR1 MNHNS and CDR2 SASEGT. V gave up 5 bases and J gave up 4 bases, with 10 bases separating them. CDR3 nucleotides: TGTGCCAGCAGTAGAGGGTTGGCAGATACGCAGTATTTT. Protein: CASSRGLADTQYF.

The chain couples TRBV28 to TRBJ2-2, with D hard to call. Trimming removed 7 bases from V and 3 bases from J, with 9 bases in between. The CDR3 spans 13 residues. CDR1 is MDHEN, CDR2 SYDVKM, per germline. The CDR3 bases are TGTGCCAGCACCCCTGGCTACACCGGGGAGCTGTTTTTT. This sequence encodes CASTPGYTGELFF.

The chain has TRBV4-3 and TRBJ2-2, with D perhaps TRBD1 (7 bases). The CDR3 extends over 15 amino acids. CDR1 and CDR2 from the germline V gene are LGHNA and YSLEER. V was clipped by 0 bases and J by 9 bases, with 14 bases between them. The DNA of the CDR3 is TGCGCCAGCAGCCAAGATGTCGGAGGGGGCCGGGAGCTGTTTTTT. Its translation is CASSQDVGGGRELFF.

The chain links TRBV27 to TRBJ2-1; 11 bases map to TRBD1. This CDR3 is built from 12 residues. V dropped 5 bases and J dropped 12; count of bases not matched to a gene: 3. Germline-derived CDR1 and CDR2 are MNHEY and SMNVEV (reference sequence). DNA for the CDR3: TGTGCCAGCAGTCTGGGGACAGGGGGGCAGTTCTTC. Translation: CASSLGTGGQFF.

V gene TRBV5-4 combines with J gene TRBJ1-1; D gene ambiguous. CDR1 and CDR2 (germline): SGHNT, YYREEE (reference sequence). V was cut by 0 bases and J by 3 bases, with 9 bases left in between. This CDR3 region has 14 residues. The CDR3 region has the DNA TGTGCCAGCAGCTTGGGGGATTATGACACTGAAGCTTTCTTT. Encoded protein: CASSLGDYDTEAFF.

The chain is built from TRBV28 and TRBJ2-1; unclear D gene. V lost 6 bases and J 8 bases, leaving 8 bases between the germline ends. This CDR3 is built from 11 residues. Germline assignment: CDR1 MDHEN and CDR2 SYDVKM. The CDR3 DNA follows: TGTGCCAGCAGCCCCAGTGATGAGCAGTTCTTC. It yields the protein CASSPSDEQFF.

In DNA, the CDR3 is TGTGCCAGCAGTGATGCGAGTAGCGCCATTAATGGGCTCTACGAGCAGTACTTC. It yields the protein CASSDASSAINGLYEQYF. This sequence joins TRBV6-1 and TRBJ2-7; D is possibly TRBD2 (5 bases). Germline-derived CDR1 and CDR2 are MNHNS and SASEGT. This CDR3 has 18 residues. The germline V and J ends were trimmed by 3 bases and 3 bases, with 24 bases remaining between them.

The gene calls are TRBV7-7 and TRBJ2-3; no definite D call. This CDR3 has 14 amino acids. Germline loops: CDR1 SSHAT, CDR2 FNYEAQ (reference sequence). With 5 bases removed from V and 1 base from J, the gap between germline ends came to 10 bases. The CDR3 region is CASSALLGTDTQYF. The CDR3 DNA is TGTGCCAGCAGCGCCCTACTCGGCACAGATACGCAGTATTTT.

The chain couples TRBV5-1 to TRBJ1-6; D is undetermined. The germline V and J ends were trimmed by 5 bases and 13 bases, with 13 bases remaining between them. Germline V gives CDR1 SGHRS, CDR2 YFSETQ. The CDR3 spans 12 residues. DNA of the CDR3: TGCGCCAGCAGTGAGAGGGATGGCCCCCTCCACTTT. It encodes CASSERDGPLHF.